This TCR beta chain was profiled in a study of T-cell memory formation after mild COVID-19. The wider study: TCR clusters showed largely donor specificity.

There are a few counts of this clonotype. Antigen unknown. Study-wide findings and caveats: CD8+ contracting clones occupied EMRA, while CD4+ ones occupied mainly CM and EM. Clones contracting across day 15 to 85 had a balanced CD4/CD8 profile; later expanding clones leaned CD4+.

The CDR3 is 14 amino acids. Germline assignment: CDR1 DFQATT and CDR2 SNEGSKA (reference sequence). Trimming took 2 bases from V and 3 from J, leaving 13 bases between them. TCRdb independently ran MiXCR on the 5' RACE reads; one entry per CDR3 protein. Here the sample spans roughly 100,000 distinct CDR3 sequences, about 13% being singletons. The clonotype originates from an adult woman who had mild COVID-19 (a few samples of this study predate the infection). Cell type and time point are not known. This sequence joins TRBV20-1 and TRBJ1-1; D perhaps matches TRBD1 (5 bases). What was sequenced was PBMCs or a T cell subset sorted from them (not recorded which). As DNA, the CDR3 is TGCAGTGCTAGATCTAGGCAGGGCGACACTGAAGCTTTCTTT. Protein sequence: CSARSRQGDTEAFF.